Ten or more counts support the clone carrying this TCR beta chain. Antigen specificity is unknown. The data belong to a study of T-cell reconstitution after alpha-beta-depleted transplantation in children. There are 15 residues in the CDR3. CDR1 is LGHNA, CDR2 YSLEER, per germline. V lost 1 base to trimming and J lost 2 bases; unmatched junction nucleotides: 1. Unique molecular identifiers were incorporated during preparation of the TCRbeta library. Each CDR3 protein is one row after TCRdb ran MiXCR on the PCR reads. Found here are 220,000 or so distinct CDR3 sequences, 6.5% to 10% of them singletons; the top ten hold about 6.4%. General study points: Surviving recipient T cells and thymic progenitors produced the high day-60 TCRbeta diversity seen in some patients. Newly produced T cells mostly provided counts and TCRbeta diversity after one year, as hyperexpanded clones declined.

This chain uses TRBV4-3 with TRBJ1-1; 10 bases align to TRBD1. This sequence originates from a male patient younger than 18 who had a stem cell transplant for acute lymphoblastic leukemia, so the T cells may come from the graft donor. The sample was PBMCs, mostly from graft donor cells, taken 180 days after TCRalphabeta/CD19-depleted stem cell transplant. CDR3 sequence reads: CASSQGQGANTEAFF. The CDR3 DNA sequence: TGCGCCAGCAGCCAAGGACAGGGGGCAAACACTGAAGCTTTCTTT.